Detailed here is one T cell receptor beta chain. The target antigen is unknown. The sample belongs to a study of beta chain features in type 1 diabetes. Findings of the study overall: In all four CD4+ subsets, TCRB CDR3 length was significantly, moderately reduced in type 1 diabetes. Sequencing the cDNA could make cells with high TCR expression show up more than they should.

The length of the CDR3 is 12 residues. The germline V gene encodes CDR1 SNHLY and CDR2 FYNNEI. The ends were cut back, 8 bases at V and 7 bases at J, with 11 bases in the middle. Reverse transcribing all isolated RNA meant expressed TCRB transcripts were sequenced. Data came from immunoSEQ multiplex PCR; TCRdb stores just in-frame clones and leaves some out. The sample lists roughly 730,000 clones, around 15% occurring once. The chain uses TRBV2 and TRBJ1-4, with a weak D call TRBD1 (5 bases). This sequence originates from a man younger than 35 with type 1 diabetes. Material for sequencing was naive CD4+ T cells from blood. As DNA, the CDR3 is TGTGCCAGCCTAGGTAGGGGTGAAAAACTGTTTTTT. It specifies CASLGRGEKLFF.